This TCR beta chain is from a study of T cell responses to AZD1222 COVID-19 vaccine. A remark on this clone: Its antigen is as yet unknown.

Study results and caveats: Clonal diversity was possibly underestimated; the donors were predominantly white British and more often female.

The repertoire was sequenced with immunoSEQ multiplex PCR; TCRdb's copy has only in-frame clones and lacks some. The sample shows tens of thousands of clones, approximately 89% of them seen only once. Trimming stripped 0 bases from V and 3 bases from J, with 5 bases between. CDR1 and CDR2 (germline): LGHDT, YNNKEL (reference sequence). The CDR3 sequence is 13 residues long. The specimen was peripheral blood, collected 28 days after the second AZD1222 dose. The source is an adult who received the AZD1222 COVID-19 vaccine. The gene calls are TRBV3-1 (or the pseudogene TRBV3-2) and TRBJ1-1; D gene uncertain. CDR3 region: CASSQDTHTEAFF. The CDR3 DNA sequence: TGTGCCAGCAGCCAAGACACTCACACTGAAGCTTTCTTT.